Described below is a single T cell receptor (beta chain) sequence and its context. The antigen is not known. These data are taken from a study of T cell responses to AZD1222 COVID-19 vaccine. V shed 1 base and J shed 3 bases, with 9 bases lying between them. The CDR3 consists of 14 residues. Per the germline V gene, CDR1 is MNHNS and CDR2 is SASEGT. Generated by immunoSEQ multiplex PCR, the TCRdb table keeps only in-frame clones and is missing some. The sample lists about 120,000 clones, 92% occurring once. Study-level points and caveats: Increases in Spike-specific TCR breadth and depth were seen after two AZD1222 doses. CD4 TCRs covered the whole spike, strongest at regions 160-218 and 743-854. Donors were largely white British and mainly female; clonal diversity was possibly underestimated. Just 5 to 7 AZD1222 recipients were seropositive at baseline.

The rearrangement joins TRBV6-1 to TRBJ1-2; unclear D gene. The clonotype comes from an adult in good health. The source was peripheral blood, collected on day 0 of AZD1222 vaccination. CDR3 protein: CASSEVEGDYGYTF. In nucleotides, the CDR3 is TGTGCCAGCAGTGAAGTCGAGGGCGACTATGGCTACACCTTC.